These T cell receptor beta chains were read from a single sample in a study of CD8+ T cells in alopecia areata. Sequenced by immunoSEQ multiplex PCR; TCRdb stores in-frame clones only, minus some. The repertoire holds 190,000 or so clones, with roughly 64% as singletons. The specimen comprised CD4+ T cells sorted from blood, sampled at week 24, from a patient treated with tofacitinib. All receptors come from a human donor with alopecia areata. Each CDR3 is given with its conserved first and last residue. A D gene is named only where the DNA matches it firmly. Clone size is not always given. Where it is, it says once, few, many or a class for expanded clones.

d_call	v_call	clone_size	j_call	cdr3_nt	cdr3_aa
.	TRBV20-1	few	TRBJ1-2	TGCAGGGCTCAGAATTTCTATGGCTACACCTTC	CRAQNFYGYTF
TRBD1	TRBV7-2	.	TRBJ1-2	TGTGCCAGCAGCTTAGTTTCCGGACAGGAAGATGGCTACACCTTC	CASSLVSGQEDGYTF
TRBD1	TRBV28	.	TRBJ2-7	TGTGCCAGCGGCCCTGGGACAGTCTCCTACGAGCAGTACTTC	CASGPGTVSYEQYF
.	TRBV27	.	TRBJ2-4	TGTGCCAGCAGTTACGCGAGTTCTTTAGCCAAAAACATTCAGTACTTC	CASSYASSLAKNIQYF
.	TRBV2	.	TRBJ2-1	TGTGCCAGCAGTGAGGGCTGGTCTGTATACAATGAGCAGTTCTTC	CASSEGWSVYNEQFF
.	TRBV14	few	TRBJ2-2	TGTGCCAGCAGCCGTGTGGGGTCCGGGGAGCTGTTTTTT	CASSRVGSGELFF
.	TRBV29-1	.	TRBJ2-1	TGCAGCTCCACCGGGGAGGAGTGGAGGGGTGAGCAGTTCTTC	CSSTGEEWRGEQFF
TRBD1	TRBV6-5	.	TRBJ1-2	TGTGCCATAGGGGCCTCCCAGGGGGTAGGCTATGGCTACACCTTC	CAIGASQGVGYGYTF
.	TRBV9	.	TRBJ2-1	TGTGCCAGCAGCGTAGGCTCCTACAATGAGCAGTTCTTC	CASSVGSYNEQFF
TRBD2	TRBV7-3	.	TRBJ2-1	TGTGCCAGCAGCCGCGGACTAGCGGGGGCCTACAATGAGCAGTTCTTC	CASSRGLAGAYNEQFF
.	TRBV29-1	.	TRBJ2-7	TGCAGCGTTGGGGGGGACGACGAGCAGTACTTC	CSVGGDDEQYF
.	TRBV6-6	.	TRBJ2-3	TGTGCCAGCAGTTACGGACGGAACACAGATACGCAGTATTTT	CASSYGRNTDTQYF
TRBD2	TRBV9	once	TRBJ2-1	TGTGCCAGCAGCGTAGCACTAGCGACCGTCAATGAGCAGTTCTTC	CASSVALATVNEQFF
.	TRBV7-9	few	TRBJ2-7	TGTGCCAGCAGCTCTCGGTACGAGCAGTACTTC	CASSSRYEQYF
TRBD2	TRBV7-3	.	TRBJ2-3	TGTGCCAGCAGCTTTTCTAGCGGTAGCACAGATACGCAGTATTTT	CASSFSSGSTDTQYF
.	TRBV5-4	.	TRBJ2-3	TGTGCCAGCAAATTTGAGGGCACAGATACGCAGTATTTT	CASKFEGTDTQYF
.	TRBV25-1	few	TRBJ1-2	TGTGCCAGCAGCCAAATCAACTATGGCTACACCTTC	CASSQINYGYTF
.	TRBV29-1	.	TRBJ2-5	TGCAGCGGTACAGGGTTGTCAGAGACCCAGTACTTC	CSGTGLSETQYF
TRBD1	TRBV27	few	TRBJ1-1	TGTGCCAGCAGTTTGAGTAAGGGGGCTAATACTGAAGCTTTCTTT	CASSLSKGANTEAFF
.	TRBV11-2	.	TRBJ2-2	TGTGCCAGCAGCTTAGATTGGGGGCTCGCCGGGGAGCTGTTTTTT	CASSLDWGLAGELFF
.	TRBV7-9	.	TRBJ1-2	TGTGCCAGCAGCTTAAGCGGACAGCCGGAGGGGGGCTACACCTTC	CASSLSGQPEGGYTF
.	TRBV7-2	.	TRBJ2-7	TGTGCCAGCAGCTTAGAAGGGAGGCAGTACTTC	CASSLEGRQYF
TRBD1	TRBV7-3	few	TRBJ1-2	TGTGCCAGCAGTCCCGGACAGGGGGCAGCTAGTGGCTATGGCTACACCTTC	CASSPGQGAASGYGYTF
.	TRBV20-1	.	TRBJ1-1	TGCAGTGCCATAGGGAGGGTAGTGGCTTTCTTT	CSAIGRVVAFF
TRBD2	TRBV7-2	.	TRBJ2-3	TGTGCCAGCAGCCCGAGAGGGGTTGGTCGGGGGGGCACGACAGATACGCAGTATTTT	CASSPRGVGRGGTTDTQYF
.	TRBV7-2	.	TRBJ1-4	TGTGCCAGCAGCTTAGGGCCAGGAGGGGTTGAGGAAAAACTGTTTTTT	CASSLGPGGVEEKLFF
TRBD1	TRBV30	few	TRBJ2-5	TGTGCCTGGAGTGGACAGGGGCCAGAGACCCAGTACTTC	CAWSGQGPETQYF
TRBD1	TRBV27	.	TRBJ1-4	TGTGCCAGCAGTTCCGGACAGGTGGCAGAAAAACTGTTTTTT	CASSSGQVAEKLFF
.	TRBV30	few	TRBJ1-5	TGTGCCTGGAGTGGGAGCAATCAGCCCCAGCATTTT	CAWSGSNQPQHF
.	TRBV29-1	.	TRBJ2-5	TGCAGCGCTGGTTGGGATACGACCCAGTACTTC	CSAGWDTTQYF
.	TRBV6-6	few	TRBJ2-4	TGTGCCAGCACCCCCGGGACCTCCAAAAACATTCAGTACTTC	CASTPGTSKNIQYF
.	TRBV4-2	.	TRBJ2-3	TGTGCCAGCGGGGAGGAGGGGGGAGGACCAGATACGCAGTATTTT	CASGEEGGGPDTQYF
.	TRBV7-2	few	TRBJ2-1	TGTGCCAGCAGCGTCCGGCTAGCGGAAGGGGGCAATGAGCAGTTCTTC	CASSVRLAEGGNEQFF
.	TRBV10-3	.	TRBJ2-5	TGTGCCATCAGTGAGTCACGGGAGACCCAGTACTTC	CAISESRETQYF
.	TRBV10-3	.	TRBJ2-5	TGTGCCATCAGTGCCAGGGGTCTAGAGACCCAGTACTTC	CAISARGLETQYF
TRBD2	TRBV15	.	TRBJ2-3	TGTGCCACCAGCAGACCTGCAGGGAGACTAGCGGGCACAGATACGCAGTATTTT	CATSRPAGRLAGTDTQYF